The entry below describes one TCR beta chain. These data are taken from a study of T cell repertoires in cytomegalovirus infection. Germline lookup yields CDR1 SQVTM and CDR2 ANQGSEA. The length of the CDR3 is 14 residues. V shed 1 base and J shed 2 bases, with 11 bases lying between them. MiXCR was run by TCRdb on the reads, yielding one entry per CDR3 protein. The data contain roughly 760,000 distinct CDR3 sequences, roughly a third of them singletons. The source of this sequence is a human donor in good health (CMV status not recorded). Some clones in this sample may be carry-over from other donors' samples. The sample comprised PBMCs. The rearrangement uses TRBV29-1 and TRBJ1-2; D remains unclear. CDR3: CSVEVWHRNYGYTF. CDR3 bases: TGCAGCGTTGAAGTTTGGCACCGCAACTATGGCTACACCTTC.